A single sample gave rise to the 18 T cell receptor beta chains below, sequenced in a study of blood T cell repertoires in COVID-19. TCRdb's table, derived via immunoSEQ multiplex PCR, lists solely in-frame clones and lacks some. The sample carries tens of thousands of clones, more than 75% recorded once. Material for sequencing was peripheral blood. Every receptor here comes from a man in his forties or fifties with active COVID-19.

The chain employs TRBV30 and TRBJ1-1, with a possible D match to TRBD1 (5 bases). The CDR3 is 13 residues long. CDR1 is GTSNPN, CDR2 SVGIG, per germline (reference sequence). V shed 1 base and J shed 3 bases, with 9 bases lying between them. CDR3 sequence (DNA): TGTGCCTGGAGTGACAGGATTTACACTGAAGCTTTCTTT. Amino acids: CAWSDRIYTEAFF.

The chain combines TRBV27 with TRBJ2-7; the D gene is possibly TRBD1 (6 bases). The V end was cut by 8 bases, the J end by 4 bases, with 21 bases between. Per germline, CDR1 MNHEY and CDR2 SMNVEV (reference sequence). The CDR3 totals 15 residues. The CDR3 here is CASCPGTTGSYEQYF. The CDR3 region has the DNA TGTGCCAGCTGTCCGGGGACAACGGGGAGTTACGAGCAGTACTTC.

The chain uses TRBV9 and TRBJ1-4, with D possibly TRBD1 on 6 matching bases. Deletions cut 3 bases from V and 7 bases from J, with 16 bases between. There are 15 residues in the CDR3. Germline V gene sequence: CDR1 SGDLS, CDR2 YYNGEE. The CDR3 nucleotides are TGTGCCAGCAGCGAGGGGACAATATACGGTGAAAAACTGTTTTTT. Its protein product is CASSEGTIYGEKLFF.

The chain recombines TRBV6-5 with TRBJ1-1, with unresolved D. This CDR3 is 14 amino acids long. Per the germline V gene, CDR1 is MNHEY and CDR2 is SVGAGI. The V gene lost 0 bases and the J gene lost 1 base, with 6 bases spanning the gap. The DNA of the CDR3 is TGTGCCAGCAGTTACTCGGGCTGGAACACTGAAGCTTTCTTT. Protein: CASSYSGWNTEAFF.

CDR3 amino acids: CASSLERANTGELFF. The CDR3 DNA reads TGTGCCAGCAGCTTAGAGAGGGCGAACACCGGGGAGCTGTTTTTT. The chain carries TRBV7-9 and TRBJ2-2, with D maybe TRBD2 (5 bases). Per the germline V gene, CDR1 is SEHNR and CDR2 is FQNEAQ (reference sequence). This CDR3 has 15 amino acids. The V and J ends lost 1 base and 0 bases respectively, with 6 bases between them.

V usage is TRBV3-1 (or the pseudogene TRBV3-2) and J usage is TRBJ1-5; D unresolved. Germline lookup yields CDR1 LGHDT and CDR2 YNNKEL (reference sequence). The CDR3 has 15 residues. V gave up 5 bases and J gave up 6 bases, with 17 bases separating them. This chain's CDR3 is CASSFGIEVGQPQHF. Here the CDR3 DNA reads TGTGCCAGCAGCTTCGGGATCGAGGTAGGTCAGCCCCAGCATTTT.

V usage is TRBV3-1 (or the pseudogene TRBV3-2) and J usage is TRBJ2-5; D possibly corresponds to TRBD2 (5 bases). Germline CDR1 reads LGHDT; CDR2 reads YNNKEL (reference sequence). The V end lost 1 base, the J end lost 6 bases, and 9 bases lay between the germline ends. This CDR3 region has 13 residues. The DNA of the CDR3 is TGTGCCAGCAGCCAAGTACTAGTTCAGACCCAGTACTTC. Protein: CASSQVLVQTQYF.

The chain uses TRBV9 and TRBJ2-2; a possible D gene is TRBD1 (5 bases). In germline, CDR1 is SGDLS, CDR2 YYNGEE. Trimming pared 6 bases from V and 4 bases from J, leaving 7 bases between. This CDR3 has 12 amino acids. CDR3 loop: CASTGSTGELFF. The CDR3 bases are TGTGCCAGCACAGGGTCCACCGGGGAGCTGTTTTTT.

The chain has TRBV28 and TRBJ1-5, with D possibly TRBD1 on 5 matching bases. V lost 1 base and J 6 bases, leaving 10 bases between the germline ends. The CDR3 contains 14 residues. Germline CDR1 reads MDHEN; CDR2 reads SYDVKM. The CDR3 sequence: CASSLSRATQPQHF. In DNA form, the CDR3 reads TGTGCCAGCAGTTTATCCAGGGCTACTCAGCCCCAGCATTTT.

This clone was detected once. The chain uses TRBV23-1 and TRBJ2-7, with D tentatively TRBD2 (5 bases). TRBV23-1 is an ORF for which the function is uncertain. CDR3 length: 14 residues. Trimming stripped 6 bases from V and 5 bases from J, with 17 bases between. CDR3 nucleotide sequence: TGCGCCAGCAGCTTCATGAGGGAGAGGGACGAGCAGTACTTC. The encoded protein is CASSFMRERDEQYF.

The rearrangement links TRBV28 to TRBJ1-3; D is unclear. V lost 3 bases, J lost 0 bases, and 3 bases lay in between. The CDR3 loop spans 13 amino acids. Germline V gene sequence: CDR1 MDHEN, CDR2 SYDVKM. The CDR3 nucleotides are TGTGCCAGCAGTTTCCTCTCTGGAAACACCATATATTTT. This encodes CASSFLSGNTIYF.

V usage is TRBV12-5 and J usage is TRBJ1-5; D call uncertain. The CDR3 sequence is 15 residues long. The germline gives CDR1 LGHNT, CDR2 FRNRAP. V was cut by 7 bases and J by 0 bases, with 13 bases left in between. CDR3 in amino acids: CASALTGYSNQPQHF. The CDR3 DNA reads TGTGCTAGTGCCCTGACGGGGTATAGCAATCAGCCCCAGCATTTT.

This clone has a single count. The genes are TRBV20-1 and TRBJ2-3; D ambiguous. V was shortened by 3 bases and J by 5 bases, with 6 bases between the two germline ends. CDR1 is DFQATT and CDR2 is SNEGSKA in the germline V gene (reference sequence). CDR3 length equals 11 residues. As DNA, the CDR3 is TGCAGTGCTAGTCGCAGAGATACGCAGTATTTT. This codes for CSASRRDTQYF.

This rearrangement joins TRBV9 to TRBJ2-1; 8 nucleotides align to TRBD2. The germline gives CDR1 SGDLS, CDR2 YYNGEE. V was clipped by 4 bases and J by 7 bases; unmatched bases: 10. The CDR3 extends over 15 amino acids. CDR3 sequence: CASSPSGGLGNEQFF. The CDR3 DNA reads TGTGCCAGCAGCCCATCGGGAGGGCTGGGGAATGAGCAGTTCTTC.

The chain uses TRBV19 and TRBJ1-4, with 7 bases aligning to TRBD1. The CDR3 is made up of 17 amino acids. Germline V CDR1 and CDR2: LNHDA, SQIVND (reference sequence). Trimming removed 6 bases from V and 1 base from J; junction bases left unmatched: 11. The CDR3 sequence: CASSPIQGRGTNEKLFF. The CDR3 DNA reads as TGTGCCAGTAGCCCCATACAGGGGCGGGGAACTAATGAAAAACTGTTTTTT.

V and J are TRBV5-4 and TRBJ2-1, with TRBD2 matching over 11 bases. V gave up 2 bases and J gave up 9 bases; unmatched junction bases: 7. Germline CDR1 and CDR2: SGHNT and YYREEE (reference sequence). There are 15 residues in the CDR3. The CDR3 loop is CASSLPLAGVGEQFF. The CDR3 DNA is TGTGCCAGCAGCTTACCACTAGCGGGAGTTGGTGAGCAGTTCTTC.

For the CDR3, the DNA is TGCGCCAGCAGCTTGAATAGCGGGAGGAACAATGAGCAGTTCTTC. As protein: CASSLNSGRNNEQFF. V is TRBV5-1 and J is TRBJ2-1; 10 bases align to TRBD2. The CDR3 runs to 15 residues. With 1 base clipped from V and 5 bases from J, the junction kept 3 bases outside the gene matches. The germline V gene has CDR1 SGHRS and CDR2 YFSETQ.

The V call is TRBV20-1, the J call TRBJ2-5, with 7 bases fitting TRBD1. From germline, CDR1 is DFQATT and CDR2 SNEGSKA (reference sequence). The trim removed 3 bases at V and 3 bases at J, leaving 7 bases unmatched. This CDR3 is 14 amino acids long. The chain's CDR3 is CSASRDSRKETQYF. In DNA form, the CDR3 reads TGCAGTGCTAGTAGGGACAGCAGAAAAGAGACCCAGTACTTC.